The present entry profiles one T cell receptor (beta chain) with its context. Its antigen is still unknown. Priming with a constant-region primer yielded TCR beta cDNA from approximately 500 ng total RNA. Employing slightly modified ARM-PCR, three nested multiplex PCR rounds were run, and these gave rise to the TCR beta libraries. TRBV1-TRBV30 forward primers paired with a C-beta reverse primer drove the first two PCR rounds, about 10 cycles each. Via MiXCR, TCRdb re-called the multiplex PCR reads, giving one row per CDR3 protein. The data contain approximately 330,000 distinct CDR3 sequences, less than 75% of them seen just once; the ten biggest clones take up 5.5% to 7%. This record belongs to a study of tumor-infiltrating lymphocytes in primary liver carcinoma. Germline DNA was extracted alongside blood RNA, which was obtained from unsorted whole blood. The CDR3 length is 13 residues. Trimming shortened V by 1 base and J by 3 bases, and 7 bases separated the two germline ends.

Study results and limitations: Blood's top-250-clone fraction was significantly lower than that of tumors (p = 0.039). Between tumor regions, pairs overlapped more than tumor-adjacent and tumor-blood pairs did.

Sequenced sample: peripheral blood. V and J are TRBV12-3 or TRBV12-4 and TRBJ2-7; D unclear. This TCR derives from a middle-aged man with primary liver carcinoma and hepatitis B virus infection. The CDR3 DNA is TGTGCCAGCAGTTTAGGTTCCCTCTACGAGCAGTACTTC. Encoded protein: CASSLGSLYEQYF.